The 18 T cell receptor beta chains presented below share a single source sample, sequenced in a study of control samples from healthy donors and cancer patients. Sequencing used immunoSEQ multiplex PCR; TCRdb keeps in-frame clones, though not all of them. This sample has 95,000 to 150,000 clones, with roughly 87% found just once. Sequenced: blood. The source of these receptors is a man younger than 35 in good health.

This clone was seen a single time. V and J are TRBV28 and TRBJ1-6; no clear D. Looked up from germline, CDR1 is MDHEN and CDR2 is SYDVKM. The CDR3 is made up of 12 amino acids. V dropped 6 bases and J dropped 9 bases, with 9 bases sitting between them. CDR3: CASRGPSSPLHF. As DNA, the CDR3 is TGTGCCAGCAGGGGTCCATCTTCACCCCTCCACTTT.

The V and J genes are TRBV11-2 and TRBJ2-3; possible D gene TRBD1, 5 bases. The CDR3 is made up of 13 amino acids. V shed 2 bases and J shed 6 bases, with 9 bases lying between them. Per germline, CDR1 SGHAT and CDR2 FQNNGV. The chain's CDR3 is CASSLQGMDTQYF. DNA for the CDR3: TGTGCCAGCAGCTTACAGGGTATGGATACGCAGTATTTT.

The table lists this clone with a count of one. This chain joins TRBV24-1 and TRBJ2-3; 7 nucleotides match TRBD1. After removal of 5 bases from V and 2 bases from J, the junction contained 6 bases not matched to a gene. Germline V CDR1 and CDR2: KGHDR, SFDVKD. CDR3 size: 15 residues. CDR3 coding DNA: TGTGCCACCAGTGCGAGGGGGCGCGACACAGATACGCAGTATTTT. The encoded protein is CATSARGRDTDTQYF.

The chain combines TRBV18 with TRBJ2-1; TRBD1 or TRBD2 may be the D gene (6 bases each). This CDR3 is 12 amino acids long. Germline V lookup: CDR1 KGHSH, CDR2 LQKENI. Trimming left V 6 bases short and J 8 bases short, with 11 bases between. The CDR3 DNA reads TGTGCCAGCTCGACAAGGGGGGATGAGCAGTTCTTC. Its protein product is CASSTRGDEQFF.

V usage is TRBV6-5 and J usage is TRBJ2-2, with TRBD1 matching over 9 bases. Trimming cost V 6 bases and J 2 bases; bases outside gene matches: 1. Germline CDR1 MNHEY, CDR2 SVGAGI. The CDR3 is 14 residues long. CDR3 in DNA: TGTGCCAGCAGACAGGGGGCCAACACCGGGGAGCTGTTTTTT. Its protein product is CASRQGANTGELFF.

This CDR3 reads CASRTSATTSENTEAFF. The CDR3 nucleotides are TGTGCCAGCAGGACTTCTGCGACAACTAGCGAGAACACTGAAGCTTTCTTT. The chain is built from TRBV7-9 and TRBJ1-1; no definite D call. Per the germline V gene, CDR1 is SEHNR and CDR2 is FQNEAQ (reference sequence). Trimming took 6 bases from V and 1 from J, leaving 21 bases between them. This CDR3 is 17 amino acids long.

This chain joins TRBV10-1 and TRBJ2-1, with TRBD2 identical over 10 bases. This CDR3 comprises 16 residues. Germline values: CDR1 WNHNN, CDR2 SYGVQD (reference sequence). Germline trimming cut 2 bases from V and 5 bases from J; bases unmatched to any gene: 6. The CDR3 reads CASSERTSGPNNEQFF. The CDR3 coding sequence is TGCGCCAGCAGTGAGCGGACTAGCGGACCTAACAATGAGCAGTTCTTC.

This chain connects TRBV19 to TRBJ2-3; 8 nucleotides align to TRBD2. V shed 10 bases and J 2 bases; nucleotides not matched to a gene: 11. The CDR3 has 15 amino acids. Germline V CDR1 and CDR2: LNHDA, SQIVND (reference sequence). CDR3 nucleotides: TGTGCCACTAGGCAAACAGCGGGAGACACAGATACGCAGTATTTT. Translated: CATRQTAGDTDTQYF.

This clone was found a few times. The rearrangement uses TRBV6-5 and TRBJ2-3; possible D gene TRBD2, 5 bases. The CDR3 runs to 15 residues. In germline, CDR1 is MNHEY, CDR2 SVGAGI. V was pared by 5 bases and J by 0 bases, with 12 bases between. The CDR3 protein is CASSRRLQSTDTQYF. The CDR3, as DNA: TGTGCCAGCAGTCGCCGACTACAAAGCACAGATACGCAGTATTTT.

The chain couples TRBV7-2 to TRBJ1-1; D not resolved. This CDR3 comprises 11 residues. The germline V and J ends were trimmed by 6 bases and 4 bases, with 6 bases remaining between them. Germline V gene data show CDR1 as SGHTA and CDR2 as FQGNSA. CDR3 DNA sequence: TGTGCCAGCAGTTCAACCACTGAAGCTTTCTTT. It translates to CASSSTTEAFF.

The chain recombines TRBV5-4 with TRBJ2-1; 11 nucleotides align to TRBD2. Germline loops: CDR1 SGHNT, CDR2 YYREEE (reference sequence). CDR3 length: 15 amino acids. Germline trimming cut 5 bases from V and 9 bases from J; bases unmatched to any gene: 10. CDR3 DNA: TGTGCCAGCAGACTAGCGGGAGTAAGTTATGGTGAGCAGTTCTTC. Its translation is CASRLAGVSYGEQFF.

The rearrangement links TRBV3-1 (or the pseudogene TRBV3-2) to TRBJ1-3; D uncertain. Between the trimmed V and J ends, which lost 2 bases and 4 bases, there was a span of 15 bases. This CDR3 has 16 amino acids. Germline V gives CDR1 LGHDT, CDR2 YNNKEL (reference sequence). CDR3 region: CASSQMLTTLGNTIYF. The CDR3 DNA is TGTGCCAGCAGCCAAATGTTAACAACGCTCGGAAACACCATATATTTT.

The chain uses TRBV30 and TRBJ1-1, with D unclear. The CDR3 spans 13 residues. The germline V and J ends were trimmed by 2 bases and 1 base, with 8 bases remaining between them. Germline assignment: CDR1 GTSNPN and CDR2 SVGIG (reference sequence). CDR3 in DNA: TGTGCCTGGAGTAGGGCAGGGAACACTGAAGCTTTCTTT. Amino acids: CAWSRAGNTEAFF.

This chain uses TRBV3-1 (or the pseudogene TRBV3-2) with TRBJ2-7; D tentatively reads TRBD1 or TRBD2 (5 bases each). The germline V gene has CDR1 LGHDT and CDR2 YNNKEL (reference sequence). The germline V and J ends were trimmed by 3 bases and 4 bases, with 19 bases remaining between them. This CDR3 has 16 amino acids. CDR3 protein: CASSHGGGQGWYEQYF. The CDR3 DNA is TGTGCCAGCAGCCATGGGGGTGGGCAGGGTTGGTACGAGCAGTACTTC.

The V gene is TRBV3-1 (or the pseudogene TRBV3-2), the J gene TRBJ1-2; no reliable D call. The CDR3 loop spans 16 amino acids. Looked up from germline, CDR1 is LGHDT and CDR2 is YNNKEL (reference sequence). Between the trimmed V and J ends, which lost 1 base and 4 bases, there was a span of 16 bases. The CDR3 spells CASSQGYRTLPYGYTF. The CDR3 coding sequence is TGTGCCAGCAGCCAAGGTTATCGGACCCTGCCCTATGGCTACACCTTC.

The chain employs TRBV9 and TRBJ2-5; D possibly uses TRBD1 or TRBD2 (6 bases each). The ends were cut back, 3 bases at V and 1 base at J, with 16 bases in the middle. The CDR3 has 16 residues. Germline V gene sequence: CDR1 SGDLS, CDR2 YYNGEE. The CDR3 here is CASSDPPGALQETQYF. For the CDR3, the DNA is TGTGCCAGCAGCGACCCGCCGGGGGCCCTCCAAGAGACCCAGTACTTC.

V usage is TRBV13 and J usage is TRBJ1-1; no clear D gene. Germline V lookup: CDR1 PRHDT, CDR2 FYEKMQ (reference sequence). The CDR3 contains 13 residues. The germline V and J ends were trimmed by 4 bases and 3 bases, with 9 bases remaining between them. The CDR3 region has the DNA TGTGCCAGCAGCTCCCAGTATCACACTGAAGCTTTCTTT. Translating gives CASSSQYHTEAFF.

The chain recombines TRBV19 with TRBJ2-1, with TRBD2 identical over 7 bases. The trim removed 8 bases at V and 5 bases at J, leaving 15 bases unmatched. CDR1 is LNHDA and CDR2 is SQIVND in the germline V gene (reference sequence). CDR3 length: 16 residues. This chain's CDR3 is CASDSGTTNRNNEQFF. In DNA form, the CDR3 reads TGTGCCAGTGACTCCGGGACTACAAACAGAAACAATGAGCAGTTCTTC. The full variable domain, with the rest looked up from reference TRBV19 and TRBJ2-1, is DGGITQSPKYLFRKEGQNVTLSCEQNLNHDAMYWYRQDPGQGLRLIYYSQIVNDFQKGDIAEGYSVSREKKESFPLTVTSAQKNPTAFYLCASDSGTTNRNNEQFFGPGTRLTVL.